The clone carrying this T cell receptor beta chain was recorded a few times. These data originate in a study of identical twins. TCRdb passed the 5' RACE reads through MiXCR, listing each CDR3 protein once. Of about 470,000 distinct CDR3 sequences listed, approximately 25% are singletons. This CDR3 spans 16 amino acids. The germline CDR1 and CDR2 sequences are MNHNS and SASEGT. V was clipped by 8 bases and J by 3 bases, with 20 bases between them. This sample was shared with a second study, whose subject was T cells expressing NK-cell markers. In that study: Eight donors were sequenced, of whom seven were HCMV-seropositive, while the remaining one was HCMV-seronegative.

This sequence originates from a woman between 18 and 30 years old in good health. The V gene is TRBV6-1, the J gene TRBJ1-5; D gene unclear. What was sequenced was CD4+ T cells sorted from blood. The CDR3 here is CASSPAVSRPNQPQHF. CDR3 nucleotide sequence: TGTGCCAGCTCCCCCGCGGTTTCGAGGCCCAATCAGCCCCAGCATTTT.